Below are 22 T cell receptor beta chains sequenced from a single sample in a study of regulatory T cells in long-lasting Graves disease (dated by TCRdb to 2020 to 2022). The time point label of this sample denotes: persistent/refractory GD, antithyroid drugs over 5 years with positive TRAb. For both TCR sequencing and RNA sequencing, RNA was extracted from PBMCs in TRIzol. Libraries were made using multiplex PCR. This sample was sequenced with an Illumina HiSeq 4000. CDR3 regions were amplified by Arm-PCR with iRepertoire HTBI primers to construct TCR beta libraries. TCRdb passed the public sequencing reads through fastp at Q25 and MiXCR, retaining productive beta sequences. Rows with a matching CDR3 protein are joined into one entry that keeps the most common DNA and genes. The table for this sample lists about 400,000 distinct CDR3 sequences; less than 25% of them were counted only once. About 20% of the sample belongs to the ten largest clones.

The sequences come from peripheral blood mononuclear cells (PBMCs), collected when the disease was refractory, from a patient treated with antithyroid drugs. These TCRs come from a female donor with Graves disease.

This clonotype was observed at least ten times. This chain joins TRBV11-2 and TRBJ2-7, with TRBD1 matching 7 bases. This CDR3 is built from 14 residues. Germline assignment: CDR1 SGHAT and CDR2 FQNNGV. Trimming at V came to 5 bases and at J to 2 bases, leaving 6 bases not matched to a gene. The CDR3 DNA follows: TGTGCCAGCAGCGAAACACAGGGGCCCTACGAGCAGTACTTC. Amino acid sequence: CASSETQGPYEQYF. Together with reference TRBV11-2 and TRBJ2-7, the CDR3 gives the full variable domain: EAGVAQSPRYKIIEKRQSVAFWCNPISGHATLYWYQQILGQGPKLLIQFQNNGVVDDSQLPKDRFSAERLKGVDSTLKIQPAKLEDSAVYLCASSETQGPYEQYFGPGTRLTVT.

This clonotype was counted many times. The CDR3 region is CASSGGDGAKNIQYF. For the CDR3, the DNA is TGTGCCAGCAGTGGGGGAGATGGGGCCAAAAACATTCAGTACTTC. V gene TRBV2 combines with J gene TRBJ2-4; D might be TRBD2 (5 bases). This CDR3 has 15 residues. Germline V CDR1 and CDR2: SNHLY, FYNNEI. The V end was cut by 4 bases, the J end by 1 base, with 11 bases between.

This clonotype was detected many times. The CDR3 bases are TGTGCCAGCAGCCCCTTTACCTGGGGGGGGCCATCCTACGAGCAGTACTTC. Protein product: CASSPFTWGGPSYEQYF. The chain couples TRBV2 to TRBJ2-7, with a weak D call TRBD2 (7 bases). Trimming removed 6 bases at V and 1 base at J, with 22 bases between. From germline, CDR1 is SNHLY and CDR2 FYNNEI. The CDR3 consists of 17 residues.

This chain uses TRBV4-3 with TRBJ1-4; D unclear. Germline V gives CDR1 LGHNA, CDR2 YSLEER. Between the trimmed V and J ends, which lost 0 bases and 4 bases, there was a span of 21 bases. The CDR3 spans 19 residues. The CDR3 sequence is CASSQDVRSLAPDNEKLFF. The DNA of the CDR3 is TGCGCCAGCAGCCAAGATGTCCGTTCGTTGGCCCCTGATAATGAAAAACTGTTTTTT.

This clonotype has at least ten counts. J is TRBJ1-6 and V is TRBV2; D remains ambiguous. V was clipped by 5 bases and J by 7 bases, with 9 bases between them. The CDR3 length is 13 residues. Germline V lookup: CDR1 SNHLY, CDR2 FYNNEI. The CDR3 region has the DNA TGTGCCAGCAGTCGCGGAGAAAATTCACCCCTCCACTTT. Translating gives CASSRGENSPLHF. Drawing the rest from reference TRBV2 and TRBJ1-6, the complete variable domain is EPEVTQTPSHQVTQMGQEVILRCVPISNHLYFYWYRQILGQKVEFLVSFYNNEISEKSEIFDDQFSVERPDGSNFTLKIRSTKLEDSAMYFCASSRGENSPLHFGNGTRLTVT.

The rearrangement links TRBV6-1 to TRBJ2-7, with 9 positions matching TRBD1. V was clipped by 5 bases and J by 1 base; unmatched bases: 12. Germline V gene lookup returns CDR1 MNHNS and CDR2 SASEGT. The CDR3 contains 17 residues. The CDR3 here is CASSIEYAGTGSYEQYF. DNA of the CDR3: TGTGCCAGCAGTATTGAATACGCCGGGACAGGGTCCTACGAGCAGTACTTC.

The table lists this clonotype with a few counts. This chain connects TRBV6-1 to TRBJ2-5; 12 nucleotides align to TRBD2. Germline V gives CDR1 MNHNS, CDR2 SASEGT. V dropped 4 bases and J dropped 4; count of bases not matched to a gene: 7. The CDR3 is made up of 16 amino acids. The DNA of the CDR3 is TGTGCCAGCAGTGCACTAGCGGGAGGCCCCCCAGAGACCCAGTACTTC. Its translation is CASSALAGGPPETQYF.

This clonotype was counted a few times. V and J are TRBV19 and TRBJ1-1; D gene ambiguous. This CDR3 is built from 15 residues. Germline values: CDR1 LNHDA, CDR2 SQIVND (reference sequence). Trimming took off 6 bases at V and 3 bases at J, with 17 bases between the two ends. The CDR3 nucleotides are TGTGCCAGTAGAGAGGGAAGGGCGCGGGACACTGAAGCTTTCTTT. It is translated as CASREGRARDTEAFF.

This clonotype showed up many times. CDR3 region: CASSLGQGKGQPQHF. The CDR3 nucleotides are TGTGCCAGCAGCTTGGGACAGGGAAAAGGTCAGCCCCAGCATTTT. V is TRBV7-8 and J is TRBJ1-5; 9 nucleotides agree with TRBD1. Germline V gives CDR1 SGHVS, CDR2 FQNEAQ. There are 15 residues in the CDR3. Trimming at V came to 3 bases and at J to 6 bases, leaving 6 bases not matched to a gene.

The J gene is TRBJ2-7, the V gene TRBV20-1; TRBD2 matches 12 bases. Germline CDR1 is DFQATT and CDR2 is SNEGSKA (reference sequence). The V segment lost 8 bases and the J segment 3 bases; nucleotides outside the gene matches: 17. The CDR3 is 17 amino acids. The CDR3 DNA sequence: TGCAGTACACCTGGGCTAGCGGGAGGGCTCTCTGGCTACGAGCAGTACTTC. Amino acid sequence: CSTPGLAGGLSGYEQYF.

This clonotype was recorded many times. The chain uses TRBV7-2 and TRBJ2-5; 7 bases agree with TRBD2. Germline CDR1 reads SGHTA; CDR2 reads FQGNSA. V shed 5 bases, J shed 5 bases, and the junction held 11 bases outside the gene matches. The CDR3 sequence is 15 residues long. CDR3 protein: CASSLTLAVAETQYF. The CDR3 nucleotides read TGTGCCAGCAGCCTAACTCTAGCGGTCGCTGAGACCCAGTACTTC.

This clonotype occurred many times. The chain uses TRBV28 and TRBJ2-7; a possible D gene is TRBD1 (6 bases). Trimming left V 5 bases short and J 1 base short, with 15 bases between. This CDR3 contains 15 residues. CDR1 is MDHEN, CDR2 SYDVKM, per germline. The DNA for the CDR3 is TGTGCCAGCAGTCCCGGGACAAGGTTTTCCTACGAGCAGTACTTC. This codes for CASSPGTRFSYEQYF. Full variable domain (outside the CDR3, taken from reference TRBV28 and TRBJ2-7): DVKVTQSSRYLVKRTGEKVFLECVQDMDHENMFWYRQDPGLGLRLIYFSYDVKMKEKGDIPEGYSVSREKKERFSLILESASTNQTSMYLCASSPGTRFSYEQYFGPGTRLTVT.

The gene calls are TRBV27 and TRBJ2-7; 7 bases match TRBD1. Trimming removed 7 bases from V and 7 bases from J; junction bases left unmatched: 7. The CDR3 consists of 12 residues. Germline CDR1 reads MNHEY; CDR2 reads SMNVEV (reference sequence). CDR3 DNA: TGTGCCAGCACCAATACAGGGGATGAGCAGTACTTC. It translates to CASTNTGDEQYF.

The rearrangement joins TRBV7-9 to TRBJ2-3, with 14 bases that match TRBD2. This CDR3 has 17 amino acids. With V trimmed by 4 bases and J by 6 bases, 9 bases remained unmatched. CDR1 SEHNR and CDR2 FQNEAQ come from the germline V gene (reference sequence). The DNA for the CDR3 is TGTGCCAGCAGCTCTCAAGCGACTAGCGGGAGGGAGGATACGCAGTATTTT. It encodes CASSSQATSGREDTQYF. The full variable domain, with the rest looked up from reference TRBV7-9 and TRBJ2-3, is DTGVSQNPRHKITKRGQNVTFRCDPISEHNRLYWYRQTLGQGPEFLTYFQNEAQLEKSRLLSDRFSAERPKGSFSTLEIQRTEQGDSAMYLCASSSQATSGREDTQYFGPGTRLTVL.

This clonotype has a handful of counts. CDR3 sequence reads: CASSATGANNSPLHF. As DNA, the CDR3 is TGTGCCAGCAGCGCCACAGGGGCCAACAATTCACCCCTCCACTTT. This chain links TRBV9 with TRBJ1-6; 7 bases match TRBD1. CDR1 is SGDLS and CDR2 is YYNGEE in the germline V gene. The CDR3 has 15 residues. With 3 bases clipped from V and 7 bases from J, the junction kept 7 bases outside the gene matches.

This clonotype was picked up a small number of times. This chain links TRBV27 with TRBJ2-3, with a possible D match to TRBD2 (6 bases). CDR1 is MNHEY, CDR2 SMNVEV, per germline (reference sequence). The V end was cut by 8 bases, the J end by 9 bases, with 18 bases between. CDR3 length: 13 amino acids. CDR3 residues: CASGDRLVVTQYF. DNA of the CDR3: TGTGCCAGCGGGGACCGACTAGTGGTGACGCAGTATTTT.

At least ten counts were recorded for this clonotype. The rearrangement uses TRBV12-3 or TRBV12-4 and TRBJ2-7; 7 bases are a match to TRBD2. This CDR3 has 14 residues. The junction had 2 bases not matched to a gene; V was cut back by 1 base and J by 2 bases. The CDR3 DNA is TGTGCCAGCAGTTTAGAAGCGGGAACCTACGAGCAGTACTTC. It is translated as CASSLEAGTYEQYF.

This clonotype was observed at least ten times. The chain couples TRBV20-1 to TRBJ2-7, with TRBD2 matching 8 bases. Trimming at V came to 2 bases and at J to 0 bases, leaving 6 bases not matched to a gene. This CDR3 comprises 15 residues. Germline values: CDR1 DFQATT, CDR2 SNEGSKA (reference sequence). DNA for the CDR3: TGCAGTGCTAGAACTGATAGCGGGAACTCCTACGAGCAGTACTTC. This translates into CSARTDSGNSYEQYF.

The rearrangement uses TRBV18 and TRBJ2-4; 8 bases agree with TRBD1. The CDR3 runs 14 residues. Per the germline V gene, CDR1 is KGHSH and CDR2 is LQKENI. Trimming took 6 bases from V and 3 from J; bases not matched to a gene: 4. CDR3 loop: CASSPDRVKNIQYF. The CDR3 DNA reads as TGTGCCAGCTCTCCGGACAGGGTCAAAAACATTCAGTACTTC. Complete variable domain (other parts from reference TRBV18 and TRBJ2-4): NAGVMQNPRHLVRRRGQEARLRCSPMKGHSHVYWYRQLPEEGLKFMVYLQKENIIDESGMPKERFSAEFPKEGPSILRIQQVVRGDSAAYFCASSPDRVKNIQYFGAGTRLSVL.

The chain carries TRBV4-1 and TRBJ1-5; 8 bases match TRBD1. J was trimmed by 5 bases and V by 4 bases; bases with no gene match: 10. The CDR3 spans 16 residues. CDR1 is MGHRA and CDR2 is YSYEKL in the germline V gene. This CDR3 is CASSPMQTGDDQPQHF. The CDR3 nucleotides are TGCGCCAGCAGCCCGATGCAGACAGGGGATGATCAGCCCCAGCATTTT.

This clonotype has more than one count but fewer than ten. The chain links TRBV10-1 to TRBJ2-5, with D hard to call. V was pared by 0 bases and J by 1 base, with 9 bases between. This CDR3 region has 15 residues. Germline-derived CDR1 and CDR2 are WNHNN and SYGVQD (reference sequence). In DNA form, the CDR3 reads TGCGCCAGCAGTGAGTCCGGCAGGTCCCAAGAGACCCAGTACTTC. Protein sequence: CASSESGRSQETQYF.

The rearrangement joins TRBV19 to TRBJ1-1, with D perhaps matching TRBD1 (6 bases). The CDR3 has 14 amino acids. Germline V gene sequence: CDR1 LNHDA, CDR2 SQIVND (reference sequence). The CDR3 nucleotides read TGTGTCAGCCCGACCCCAGGGGCTGGCACTGAAGCTTTCTTT. This gives the protein CVSPTPGAGTEAFF. The full variable domain, its missing parts supplied by reference TRBV19 and TRBJ1-1, is DGGITQSPKYLFRKEGQNVTLSCEQNLNHDAMYWYRQDPGQGLRLIYYSQIVNDFQKGDIAEGYSVSREKKESFPLTVTSAQKNPTAFYLCVSPTPGAGTEAFFGQGTRLTVV.